The 15 T cell receptor beta chains listed next were all sequenced from one sample in a study of blood T cell repertoires in COVID-19. TCRdb keeps only in-frame clones here, not all; method: immunoSEQ multiplex PCR. This sample has roughly 55,000 clones; about nine tenths occur once, and the top ten carry around 6.5%. The source material was peripheral blood. Receptors originate from a man aged 50 to 60 with active COVID-19.

The chain links TRBV6-6 to TRBJ1-5, with D unclear. The V end lost 6 bases, the J end lost 5 bases, and 14 bases lay between the germline ends. Per germline, CDR1 MNHNY and CDR2 SVGAGI (reference sequence). The CDR3 is 14 residues long. The CDR3 region is CASRTILSDQPQHF. CDR3 sequence (DNA): TGTGCCAGCAGAACTATCCTATCGGATCAGCCCCAGCATTTT.

The rearrangement links TRBV19 to TRBJ2-2, with a weak D call TRBD1 (6 bases). The CDR3 is 12 residues long. V lost 4 bases to trimming and J lost 11 bases, with 11 bases between them. From germline, CDR1 is LNHDA and CDR2 SQIVND (reference sequence). The CDR3 sequence: CASSRGLLELFF. In DNA form, the CDR3 reads TGTGCCAGTAGTAGGGGGCTATTAGAGCTGTTTTTT.

The chain combines TRBV20-1 with TRBJ1-1; D is uncertain. CDR3 size: 13 residues. Germline CDR1 and CDR2: DFQATT and SNEGSKA (reference sequence). Trimming pared 3 bases from V and 5 bases from J, leaving 13 bases between. The CDR3 loop is CSASRVLGTEAFF. In DNA, the CDR3 is TGCAGTGCTAGTCGGGTTTTGGGTACTGAAGCTTTCTTT.

The CDR3 region is CASSFFEKGPMDSSPLHF. The CDR3, as DNA: TGTGCCAGCAGCTTTTTCGAGAAGGGGCCAATGGATAGTTCACCCCTCCACTTT. The gene calls are TRBV7-8 and TRBJ1-6; maybe TRBD1 (5 bases). CDR1 is SGHVS and CDR2 is FQNEAQ in the germline V gene. The CDR3 has 18 residues. Trimming left V 3 bases short and J 9 bases short, with 24 bases between. Based on the CDR3 plus reference TRBV7-8 and TRBJ1-6, the full variable domain is GAGVSQSPRYKVAKRGQDVALRCDPISGHVSLFWYQQALGQGPEFLTYFQNEAQLDKSGLPSDRFFAERPEGSVSTLKIQRTQQEDSAVYLCASSFFEKGPMDSSPLHFGNGTRLTVT.

The chain combines TRBV7-9 with TRBJ2-3, with TRBD2 identical over 12 bases. The germline V gene encodes CDR1 SEHNR and CDR2 FQNEAQ (reference sequence). The CDR3 length is 19 residues. The V gene end was trimmed by 4 bases and the J gene end by 2 bases; junction bases not matched to a gene: 13. In DNA, the CDR3 is TGTGCCAGCAGCTCGCCCCCGTCGACTAGCGGGGGTACCACAGATACGCAGTATTTT. It encodes CASSSPPSTSGGTTDTQYF.

This clone was detected only once. This chain connects TRBV21-1 to TRBJ2-3; the D call TRBD2 from the table was never checked on the DNA. TRBV21-1 is noted as a pseudogene. The CDR3 covers 18 residues. The CDR3 protein is CASSLIGASGRSTDTQYF. The CDR3 region has the DNA TGTGCCAGCAGCTTGATTGGGGCTAGCGGGAGGAGTACAGATACGCAGTATTTT.

V is TRBV7-9 and J is TRBJ2-2; D gene ambiguous. V was shortened by 5 bases and J by 8 bases, with 6 bases between the two germline ends. CDR3 length: 11 residues. Germline CDR1 SEHNR, CDR2 FQNEAQ (reference sequence). CDR3 coding DNA: TGTGCCAGCAGCCCGGTGGGGGAGCTGTTTTTT. Amino acid sequence: CASSPVGELFF.

V is TRBV15 and J is TRBJ2-6; 11 nucleotides match TRBD1. The CDR3 is 19 amino acids. Germline V gene sequence: CDR1 LNHNV, CDR2 YYDKDF (reference sequence). The junction had 4 bases not matched to a gene; V was cut back by 0 bases and J by 0 bases. CDR3 region: CATSRDGTGGPSGANVLTF. CDR3 DNA: TGTGCCACCAGCAGAGATGGGACAGGGGGACCCTCTGGGGCCAACGTCCTGACTTTC.

The chain couples TRBV6-5 to TRBJ1-6; D gene unclear. V was cut by 11 bases and J by 0 bases, with 11 bases left in between. CDR3 length: 14 amino acids. Germline loops: CDR1 MNHEY, CDR2 SVGAGI. The CDR3 sequence: CAGGRSSYNSPLHF. The DNA for the CDR3 is TGTGCCGGAGGAAGGTCCTCCTATAATTCACCCCTCCACTTT.

This sequence joins TRBV25-1 and TRBJ1-5, with D uncertain. The CDR3 is made up of 12 amino acids. The V end was cut by 6 bases, the J end by 6 bases, with 9 bases between. CDR1 is MGHDK and CDR2 is SYGVNS in the germline V gene. CDR3: CASRDGSQPQHF. The CDR3 DNA is TGTGCCAGCAGGGATGGGAGTCAGCCCCAGCATTTT.

The chain has TRBV3-1 (or the pseudogene TRBV3-2) and TRBJ1-2, with a weak D call TRBD1 (5 bases). From germline, CDR1 is LGHDT and CDR2 YNNKEL (reference sequence). The CDR3 is made up of 12 amino acids. V lost 3 bases to trimming and J lost 7 bases, with 9 bases between them. The CDR3: CASSHRQGGYTF. The CDR3 DNA reads as TGTGCCAGCAGCCATCGGCAGGGTGGCTACACCTTC.

This clone was recorded only once. V usage is TRBV12-5 and J usage is TRBJ2-7; D gene uncertain. Germline CDR1 is LGHNT and CDR2 is FRNRAP. This CDR3 comprises 12 residues. V lost 4 bases to trimming and J lost 2 bases, with 6 bases between them. CDR3 sequence reads: CASGSAPYEQYF. CDR3 coding DNA: TGTGCTAGTGGTTCCGCGCCCTACGAGCAGTACTTC.

The chain links TRBV6-2 or TRBV6-3 to TRBJ1-2, with no clear D. Trimming shortened V by 6 bases and J by 8 bases, and 13 bases separated the two germline ends. The CDR3 has 12 amino acids. The germline CDR1 and CDR2 sequences are MNHEY and SVGEGT. The CDR3 region is CASSLTRVGYTF. The CDR3 nucleotides are TGTGCCAGCAGCTTAACTCGGGTGGGCTACACCTTC.

The chain links TRBV30 to TRBJ1-6; TRBD1 is a possible D gene (6 bases). V shed 4 bases and J shed 4 bases, with 20 bases lying between them. Germline CDR1 GTSNPN, CDR2 SVGIG (reference sequence). The CDR3 loop spans 17 amino acids. As DNA, the CDR3 is TGTGCCTGGACTCCTATGAGGGGGGGGCCTTATAATTCACCCCTCCACTTT. It codes for CAWTPMRGGPYNSPLHF.

The chain employs TRBV20-1 and TRBJ2-3; D unclear. This CDR3 is 11 amino acids long. Germline CDR1 DFQATT, CDR2 SNEGSKA (reference sequence). V dropped 6 bases and J dropped 2 bases, with 6 bases sitting between them. This CDR3 reads CSAHYTDTQYF. The CDR3 DNA sequence: TGCAGTGCCCACTACACAGATACGCAGTATTTT.